This T cell receptor (beta chain) was captured in a study of cytomegalovirus exposure and HLA in healthy donors (dated by TCRdb to the late 2010s). At the level of the whole study: An earlier analysis of some 500 of the donors reported about 250 Gb of sequence data and 117 million unique TCR beta sequences from some 180 million T cells. An early release covering roughly 600 HLA-typed donors comprised about 290 gigabases of sequencing data and approximately 85 million unique TCR sequences. Among the roughly 390 genotyped donors, approximately 82% belonged to the genetic ancestry cluster associated with self-reported Caucasian donors. The aim of the study was to test whether cataloging public T cell receptors could identify signatures of past pathogen exposure. The study profiled the T cell repertoires of hundreds of subjects by immunosequencing and related them to cytomegalovirus serostatus. In addition to the first cohort of around 670 subjects, a separate validation cohort of about 120 different subjects was used. To predict cytomegalovirus infection status, the study brought together high-throughput TCR immunosequencing, statistical association of individual TCRs with disease status, and machine learning. A later analysis re-examined previously published TCR beta repertoires from around 670 donors and added high-resolution HLA genotyping to investigate patterns of TCR occurrence. In the later analysis, no new phenotypic data were used to find candidate immune exposures; instead, reliance was placed on TCR beta sequences and their occurrence across donors. An earlier analysis of 587 of the donors applied high-throughput TCR beta sequencing to assess whether each TCR beta V gene segment acted as functional or pseudogenic. Donor age, sex, ethnicity and CMV serostatus were compiled alongside the repertoire data. In a later genetic analysis, genome-wide SNP genotypes for about three fifths of the roughly 670 donors were used, and that subset was treated as a discovery cohort. All discovery cohort repertoires had been generated using a single sequencing platform. HLA typing covered class I and class II loci at four-digit resolution. The number of typed donors differed by locus: roughly 629-640 for A, B, C, DRB1 and DQB1; 522 for DQA1; approximately 610 for DPA1; and about 450 for DPB1. A handful of DR-DQ haplotypes were handled as single units for association and clustering because linkage in the cohort was strong. Among about 390 genotyped donors of the cohort, an average of approximately 230,000 unique TCR beta nucleotide sequences were sequenced per donor, about a sixth of them non-productive. The paper as a whole reports these results and caveats: A further reported finding was that TCR beta sequences accurately predicted the HLA-A and HLA-B alleles for most subjects in the first cohort. The sequencing pipeline was judged likely to have produced a cluster of highly shared sequence variants as a technical artifact. Some IMGT-functional V segments, including TRBV6-2 and TRBV6-3, could not be distinguished by the 87-base-pair reads and were therefore excluded. The study listed 164 TCR beta chains as associated with cytomegalovirus. Correlated functional status among segregating V segments might be attributable to linkage disequilibrium, but an unknown experimental factor could not be ruled out. For the cohort, immune exposure information was limited to CMV serostatus. While some public TCRs were present in many individuals, most TCR sequences turned up only very rarely across donors. According to a later genetic analysis, donors in an Asian-associated ancestry cluster had fewer N-insertions in productive TCRs than the roughly 670-donor mean. Presence/absence analyses assumed roughly uniform sequencing depth across donors, an assumption that may not hold. According to a later analysis, TCR association rates differed among HLA loci, with DRB1 alleles showing the most associated TCRs and HLA-C alleles showing the fewest. In an earlier analysis of more than 450 of the donors, most TCR beta V segments were observed in productive rearrangements about 87% or about 30% of the time, broadly matching IMGT annotations. A later analysis associated about 17,000 TCR beta sequences with specific HLA alleles at a false discovery rate of 0.05. V-gene and J-gene trimming of TCR beta chains was associated with a missense DCLRE1C variant in a later genetic analysis, and the association was replicated in an independent cohort. According to the authors, the approach could potentially be generalized to other disease states and immunological phenotypes. This cohort had only TCR beta chains sequenced, and the lack of alpha or paired-chain data limited which features could be detected. The classifier was reported to diagnose cytomegalovirus status with high specificity and sensitivity in both the original cohort and the validation cohort. Assigning TCR associations to individual alleles was difficult when HLA alleles, especially DR and DQ, strongly co-occurred. According to a later analysis, parvovirus B19, influenza, CMV and Epstein-Barr virus appeared linked to several top co-occurrence clusters. A later analysis found that most CMV-associated TCR beta chains appeared HLA-restricted, with HLA associations seemingly driven largely by CMV exposure. Approximately 16 rarely observed V segments, including chromosome 9 orphons, were excluded from the earlier analysis of a few hundred of the donors because counts were too low. In a later analysis, HLA-associated TCR beta chains were found to be more clonally expanded and to have lower generation probabilities than equally common non-associated chains. A few of the identified cytomegalovirus-associated TCR beta chains were confirmed in vitro to be specific for cytomegalovirus antigens. Because HLA typing was unavailable for some donors at each locus, only the typed subset was used in association tests.

Libraries were constructed by the immunoSEQ multiplex PCR assay. A mixture of 60 forward primers for TCR Vbeta segments and 13 reverse primers for TCR Jbeta segments was used in the multiplex PCR. Amplification of the CDR3 region of rearranged TCR beta genes was performed with a multiplex PCR assay on genomic DNA. The Illumina HiSeq System was used to sequence the amplified TCR beta libraries as 87-base-pair reads. The published analysis was carried out like this. A later analysis tallied about 77 million unique TCR beta chains across the 640 or so repertoires, and some 10 million of those chains were shared by two or more donors. A nearest-neighbor algorithm error-corrected the raw reads and collapsed the reads into unique sequences, merging closely related sequences to remove PCR and sequencing errors. CDR3 sequences were aligned to IMGT reference sequences to assign V, D and J gene segments. For a sequence to be retained, a match of at least six nucleotides to both a V gene segment and a J gene segment was required. Rearrangements were classified as productive when the CDR3 lacked stop codons and remained in frame with V and J, and all other rearrangements were classified as non-productive. Following IMGT convention, CDR3 was defined as the stretch from the second conserved V-encoded cysteine up to the conserved J-encoded phenylalanine. The earlier analysis of roughly 590 of the donors excluded sequences that lacked an unambiguous match to a single V gene segment. In an earlier analysis of 587 of the donors, V segments were called functional above 56.7% productive rearrangements and were called segregating when the between-donor standard deviation exceeded 5%. To diagnose cytomegalovirus status from the catalog of TCR beta chain sequences, a statistical classification framework was built. V and J gene assignment, in a later analysis, came from comparing TCR nucleotide sequences with IMGT/GENE-DB human TR gene sequences. A later analysis assigned CDR3 sequences and most-parsimonious VDJ recombination scenarios with the TCRdist pipeline. In a later analysis, every TCR beta chain was defined by the combination of its CDR3 amino acid sequence and its V-gene family, and reads without a unique V-gene family were dropped. To address suspected cross-contamination and a sequencing artifact, a later analysis removed approximately 590 highly shared, low-generation-probability nucleotide sequences. For each public chain, a later analysis derived a clonal expansion index from normalized ranks of inferred template counts within each repertoire. In a later analysis, generation probabilities were computed using a VDJ recombination model fitted to out-of-frame rearrangements, and the results were checked against IGoR. In a later analysis, TCR-TCR, TCR-HLA and TCR-CMV co-occurrence was scored with hypergeometric tests, and a repertoire-size bias correction was applied to TCR pairs. A later analysis estimated false discovery rates by permuting HLA or CMV assignments 20 times. A later analysis grouped co-occurring TCRs with DBSCAN, adding TCRdist sequence similarity when clustering within HLA-allele-positive subsets. Repertoires with fewer than 30,000 or more than 120,000 public chains were left out of co-occurrence clustering, as were five repertoires with anomalous nucleotide sharing. What TCRdb holds here is the immuneACCESS table cut down to in-frame rearrangements. Part of the clones is not present; checked against another copy, under half of the missing clones reflect an unresolved V gene, and the others are unexplained. V and J calls and clone size are those listed in that table; D and trimming were worked out from the DNA. For this sample the table gives 160,000 or so clones, of which 60% to 80% were detected only once. Approximately 6.3% of the sample is taken by the ten largest.

Germline trimming amounts to 7 bases on V and 2 bases on J, with 4 as the count of junction bases outside the gene matches. The CDR3, from cysteine to phenylalanine, totals 14 residues. The retained sequence is limited to the CDR3, 42 bases, with the frame set at the first base. From a lookup of the germline V gene (reference sequence), CDR1 and CDR2 are LNHDA and SQIVND. On this clone: The antigen it binds to is not known. No per-base quality is available; no much larger clone lies one base away. In the same sample, other DNA sequences code for this CDR3.

The cohort comprised 666 healthy bone marrow donors. All cohort members were sampled while nominally healthy, although unrecorded immune exposures were likely present. The donor tested CMV seropositive, placing the donor among the roughly 300 seropositive members of the cohort. Every donor gave a peripheral blood sample, and the peripheral blood mononuclear cells from that sample were used for TCR beta sequencing. The Qiagen DNeasy Blood Extraction Kit was used to extract genomic DNA from the blood cell samples. The sequenced sample consisted of PBMCs. This sequence was found in a man aged 35-49 years in good health and CMV-seropositive. The receptor chain draws on TRBV19 and TRBJ2-7, and 11 bases in between align with TRBD1. The CDR3 reads as follows: CASTPGQGAYEQYF. The nucleotides are TGTGCCAGTACCCCGGGACAGGGGGCCTACGAGCAGTACTTC.